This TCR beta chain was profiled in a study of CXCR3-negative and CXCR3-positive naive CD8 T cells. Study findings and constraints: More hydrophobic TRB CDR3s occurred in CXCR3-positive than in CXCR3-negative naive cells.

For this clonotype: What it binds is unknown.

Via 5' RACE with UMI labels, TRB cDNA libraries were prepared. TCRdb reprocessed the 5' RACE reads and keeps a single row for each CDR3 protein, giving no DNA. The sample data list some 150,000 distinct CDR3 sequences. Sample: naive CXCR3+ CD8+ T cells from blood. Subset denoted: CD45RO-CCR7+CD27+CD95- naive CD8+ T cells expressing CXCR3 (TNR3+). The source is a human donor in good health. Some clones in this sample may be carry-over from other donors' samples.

The CDR3 here is CASSSQGEAFF. The rearrangement joins TRBV6-5 to TRBJ1-1; TCRdb calls TRBD1, which cannot be checked without DNA. In germline, CDR1 is MNHEY, CDR2 SVGAGI. This CDR3 region has 11 residues.